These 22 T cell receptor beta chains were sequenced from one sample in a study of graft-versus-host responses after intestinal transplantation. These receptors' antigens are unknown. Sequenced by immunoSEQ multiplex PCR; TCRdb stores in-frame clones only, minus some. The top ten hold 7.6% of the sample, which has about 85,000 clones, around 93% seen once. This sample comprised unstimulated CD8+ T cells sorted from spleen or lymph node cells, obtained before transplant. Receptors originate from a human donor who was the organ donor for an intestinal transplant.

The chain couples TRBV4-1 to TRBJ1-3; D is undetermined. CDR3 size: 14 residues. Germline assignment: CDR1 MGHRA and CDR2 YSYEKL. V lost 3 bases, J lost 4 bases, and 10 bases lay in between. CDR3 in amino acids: CASSQEDDGNTIYF. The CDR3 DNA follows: TGCGCCAGCAGCCAGGAAGATGACGGAAACACCATATATTTT.

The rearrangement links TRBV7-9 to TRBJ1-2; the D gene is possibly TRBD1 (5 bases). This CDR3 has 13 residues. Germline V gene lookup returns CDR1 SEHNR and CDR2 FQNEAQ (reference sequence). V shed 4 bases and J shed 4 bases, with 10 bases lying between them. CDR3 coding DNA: TGTGCCAGCAGCTCTTCCGGGGGCTATGGCTACACCTTC. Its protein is CASSSSGGYGYTF.

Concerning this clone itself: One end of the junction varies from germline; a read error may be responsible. CDR3 sequence: CASSEPRWDRGHEQYF. The CDR3, as DNA: TGTGCCAGTAGTGAACCAAGGTGGGACAGGGGCCACGAGCAGTACTTC. V usage is TRBV25-1 and J usage is TRBJ2-5; TRBD1 matches 10 bases. The DNA matches TRBJ2-7 better at its end, which makes the J call doubtful. CDR1 MGHDK and CDR2 SYGVNS come from the germline V gene. This CDR3 is 16 amino acids long.

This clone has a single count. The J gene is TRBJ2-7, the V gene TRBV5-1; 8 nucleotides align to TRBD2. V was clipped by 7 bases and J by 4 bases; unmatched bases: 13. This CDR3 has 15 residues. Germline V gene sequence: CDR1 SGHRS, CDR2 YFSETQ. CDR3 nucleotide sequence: TGCGCCAGCCGGCGGGGGGCCGGGAGTTCTTACGAGCAGTACTTC. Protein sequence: CASRRGAGSSYEQYF. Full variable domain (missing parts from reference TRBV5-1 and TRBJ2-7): KAGVTQTPRYLIKTRGQQVTLSCSPISGHRSVSWYQQTPGQGLQFLFEYFSETQRNKGNFPGRFSGRQFSNSRSEMNVSTLELGDSALYLCASRRGAGSSYEQYFGPGTRLTVT.

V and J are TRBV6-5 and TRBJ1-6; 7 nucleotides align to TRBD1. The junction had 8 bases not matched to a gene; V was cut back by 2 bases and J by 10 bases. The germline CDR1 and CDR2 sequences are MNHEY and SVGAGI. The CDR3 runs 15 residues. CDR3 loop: CASSYKRQGVSPLHF. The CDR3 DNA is TGTGCCAGCAGTTACAAAAGACAGGGAGTGTCACCCCTCCACTTT.

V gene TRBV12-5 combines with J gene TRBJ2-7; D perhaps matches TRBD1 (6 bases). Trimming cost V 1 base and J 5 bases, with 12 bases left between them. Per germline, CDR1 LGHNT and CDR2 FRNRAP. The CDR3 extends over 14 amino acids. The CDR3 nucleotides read TGTGCTAGTGGTTTGGAGACAGGTTTCGACGAGCAGTACTTC. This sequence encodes CASGLETGFDEQYF.

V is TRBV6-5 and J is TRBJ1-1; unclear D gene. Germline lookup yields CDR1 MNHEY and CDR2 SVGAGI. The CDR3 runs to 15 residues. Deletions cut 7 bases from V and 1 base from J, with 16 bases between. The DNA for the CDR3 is TGTGCCAGCACTAGACCCCGAGGGCGGAACACTGAAGCTTTCTTT. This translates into CASTRPRGRNTEAFF.

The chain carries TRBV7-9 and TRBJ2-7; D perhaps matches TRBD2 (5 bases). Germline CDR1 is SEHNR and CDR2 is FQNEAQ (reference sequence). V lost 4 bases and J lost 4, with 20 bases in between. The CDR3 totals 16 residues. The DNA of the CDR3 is TGTGCCAGCAGCTGGGATTGGGGAGTCTCCCTTTACGAGCAGTACTTC. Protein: CASSWDWGVSLYEQYF. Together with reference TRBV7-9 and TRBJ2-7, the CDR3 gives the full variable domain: DTGVSQNPRHKITKRGQNVTFRCDPISEHNRLYWYRQTLGQGPEFLTYFQNEAQLEKSRLLSDRFSAERPKGSFSTLEIQRTEQGDSAMYLCASSWDWGVSLYEQYFGPGTRLTVT.

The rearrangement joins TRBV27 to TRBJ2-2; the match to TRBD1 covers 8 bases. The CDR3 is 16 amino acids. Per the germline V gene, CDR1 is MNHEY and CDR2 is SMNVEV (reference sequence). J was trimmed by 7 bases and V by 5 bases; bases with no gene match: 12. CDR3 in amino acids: CASSPLLDRAGGELFF. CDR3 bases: TGTGCCAGCAGTCCCCTCCTGGACAGGGCCGGCGGGGAGCTGTTTTTT.

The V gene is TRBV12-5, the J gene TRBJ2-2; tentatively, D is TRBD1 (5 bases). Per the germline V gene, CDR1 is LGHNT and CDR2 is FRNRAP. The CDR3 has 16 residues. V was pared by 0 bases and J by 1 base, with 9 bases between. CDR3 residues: CASGLVQVQNTGELFF. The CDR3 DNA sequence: TGTGCTAGTGGTTTGGTACAGGTCCAGAACACCGGGGAGCTGTTTTTT.

The CDR3 protein is CASNFGVFGNTIYF. The DNA for the CDR3 is TGTGCCAGTAATTTCGGGGTGTTTGGAAACACCATATATTTT. The V call is TRBV19, the J call TRBJ1-3; no clear D. V was pared by 7 bases and J by 3 bases, with 13 bases between. This CDR3 has 14 amino acids. Per the germline V gene, CDR1 is LNHDA and CDR2 is SQIVND (reference sequence).

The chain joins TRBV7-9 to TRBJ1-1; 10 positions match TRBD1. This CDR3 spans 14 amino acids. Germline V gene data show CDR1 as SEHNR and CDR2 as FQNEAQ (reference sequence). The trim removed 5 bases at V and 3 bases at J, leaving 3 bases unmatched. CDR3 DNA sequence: TGTGCCAGCAGCCGGACAGGGGGGTACACTGAAGCTTTCTTT. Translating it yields CASSRTGGYTEAFF.

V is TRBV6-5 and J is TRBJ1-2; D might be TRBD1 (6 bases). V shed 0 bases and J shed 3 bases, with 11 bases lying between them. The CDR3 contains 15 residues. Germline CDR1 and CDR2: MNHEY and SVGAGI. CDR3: CASSYSRTAHYGYTF. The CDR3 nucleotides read TGTGCCAGCAGTTACTCCCGGACAGCCCACTATGGCTACACCTTC.

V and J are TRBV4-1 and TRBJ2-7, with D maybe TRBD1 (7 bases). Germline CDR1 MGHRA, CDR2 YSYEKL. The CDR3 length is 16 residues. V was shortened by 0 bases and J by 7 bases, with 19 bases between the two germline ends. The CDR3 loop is CASSQDNGGGQSEQYF. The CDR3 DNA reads TGCGCCAGCAGCCAAGATAATGGAGGGGGCCAGTCGGAGCAGTACTTC.

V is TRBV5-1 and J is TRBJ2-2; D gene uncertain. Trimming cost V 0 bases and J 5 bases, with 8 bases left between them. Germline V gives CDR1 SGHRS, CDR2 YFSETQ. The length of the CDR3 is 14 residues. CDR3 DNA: TGCGCCAGCAGCTTGGGATCGGAGACCGGGGAGCTGTTTTTT. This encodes CASSLGSETGELFF.

CDR3 coding DNA: TGTGCCAGCAGCGCCCCGGACAATAACACTGAAGCTTTCTTT. As protein: CASSAPDNNTEAFF. V and J are TRBV21-1 and TRBJ1-1; TRBD1 is taken as the D call from the table, unchecked against the DNA. TRBV21-1 is a pseudogene locus. The CDR3 extends over 14 amino acids.

The chain's CDR3 is CASSSGLASYEQFF. CDR3 coding DNA: TGTGCCAGCAGTTCAGGACTAGCGTCGTATGAGCAGTTCTTC. V is TRBV27 and J is TRBJ2-1; 9 nucleotides agree with TRBD2. V lost 4 bases, J lost 8 bases, and 6 bases stayed unmatched. This CDR3 has 14 residues. Germline values: CDR1 MNHEY, CDR2 SMNVEV (reference sequence).

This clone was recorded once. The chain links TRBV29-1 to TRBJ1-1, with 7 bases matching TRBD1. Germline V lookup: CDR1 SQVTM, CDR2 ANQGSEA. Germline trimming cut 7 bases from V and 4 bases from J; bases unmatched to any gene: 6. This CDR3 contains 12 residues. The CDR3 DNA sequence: TGCAGCGCCCTACCAGGGGGCACTGAAGCTTTCTTT. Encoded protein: CSALPGGTEAFF.

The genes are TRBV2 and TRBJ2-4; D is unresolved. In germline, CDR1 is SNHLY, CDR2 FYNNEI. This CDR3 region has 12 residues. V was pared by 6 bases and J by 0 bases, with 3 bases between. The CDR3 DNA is TGTGCCAGCAGGCTAGCCAAAAACATTCAGTACTTC. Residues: CASRLAKNIQYF.

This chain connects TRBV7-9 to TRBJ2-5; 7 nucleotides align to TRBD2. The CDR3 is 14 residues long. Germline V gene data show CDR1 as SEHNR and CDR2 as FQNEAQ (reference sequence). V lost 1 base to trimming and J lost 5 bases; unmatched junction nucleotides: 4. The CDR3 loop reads CASSLVGGGETQYF. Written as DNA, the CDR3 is TGTGCCAGCAGCTTAGTCGGCGGGGGTGAGACCCAGTACTTC. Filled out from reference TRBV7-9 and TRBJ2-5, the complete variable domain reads DTGVSQNPRHKITKRGQNVTFRCDPISEHNRLYWYRQTLGQGPEFLTYFQNEAQLEKSRLLSDRFSAERPKGSFSTLEIQRTEQGDSAMYLCASSLVGGGETQYFGPGTRLLVL.

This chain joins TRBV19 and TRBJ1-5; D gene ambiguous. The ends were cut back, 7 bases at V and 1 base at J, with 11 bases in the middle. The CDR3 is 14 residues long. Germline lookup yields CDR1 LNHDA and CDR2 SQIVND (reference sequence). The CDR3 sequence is CASTWSLSNQPQHF. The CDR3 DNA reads TGTGCCAGTACCTGGTCCTTGAGCAATCAGCCCCAGCATTTT.

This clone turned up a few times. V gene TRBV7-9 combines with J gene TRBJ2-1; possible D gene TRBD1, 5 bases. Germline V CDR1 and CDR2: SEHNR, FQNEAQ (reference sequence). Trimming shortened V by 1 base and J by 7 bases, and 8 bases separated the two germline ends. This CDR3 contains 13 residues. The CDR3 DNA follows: TGTGCCAGCAGCTTAGAGGGGTCGAATGAGCAGTTCTTC. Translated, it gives CASSLEGSNEQFF.